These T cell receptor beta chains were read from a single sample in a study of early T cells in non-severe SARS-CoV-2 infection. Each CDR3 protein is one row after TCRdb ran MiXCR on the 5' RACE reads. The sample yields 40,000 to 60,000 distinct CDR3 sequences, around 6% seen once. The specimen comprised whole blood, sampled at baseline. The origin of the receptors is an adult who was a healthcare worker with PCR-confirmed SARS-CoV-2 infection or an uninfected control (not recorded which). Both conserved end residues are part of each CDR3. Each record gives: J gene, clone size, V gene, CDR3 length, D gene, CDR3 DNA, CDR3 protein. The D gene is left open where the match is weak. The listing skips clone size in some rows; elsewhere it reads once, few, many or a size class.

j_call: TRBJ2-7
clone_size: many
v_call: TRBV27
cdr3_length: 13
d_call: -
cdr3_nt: TGTGCCAGCAGTTTATTTTATCCCCAAGAGCAGTACTTC
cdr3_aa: CASSLFYPQEQYF

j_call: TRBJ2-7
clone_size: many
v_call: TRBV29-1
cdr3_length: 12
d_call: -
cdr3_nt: TGCAGCGTTGCTGGGATAACCTACGAGCAGTACTTC
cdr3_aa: CSVAGITYEQYF

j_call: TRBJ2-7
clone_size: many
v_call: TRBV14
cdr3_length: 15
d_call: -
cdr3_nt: TGTGCCAGCAGCCAAGATCTAGTGGCTGTCTACGAGCAGTACTTC
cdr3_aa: CASSQDLVAVYEQYF

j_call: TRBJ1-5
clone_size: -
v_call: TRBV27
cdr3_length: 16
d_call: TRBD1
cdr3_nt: TGTGCCAGCAGGCCCACCCACAGGGGGAGCAATCAGCCCCAGCATTTT
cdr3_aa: CASRPTHRGSNQPQHF

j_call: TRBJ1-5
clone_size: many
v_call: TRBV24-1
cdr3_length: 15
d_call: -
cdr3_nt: TGTGCCACCAGCACCACAGGTGACGGCAATCAGCCCCAGCATTTT
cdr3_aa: CATSTTGDGNQPQHF

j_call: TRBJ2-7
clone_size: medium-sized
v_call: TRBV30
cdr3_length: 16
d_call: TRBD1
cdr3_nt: TGTGCCTGGAACGGGGACAGGGGGCTGGCCGAGGAAGAGCAGTACTTC
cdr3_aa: CAWNGDRGLAEEEQYF

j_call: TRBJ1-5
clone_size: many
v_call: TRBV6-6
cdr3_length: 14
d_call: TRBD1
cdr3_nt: TGTGCCAGCAGAATTACAGGGGGTAGTCAGCCCCAGCATTTT
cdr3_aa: CASRITGGSQPQHF

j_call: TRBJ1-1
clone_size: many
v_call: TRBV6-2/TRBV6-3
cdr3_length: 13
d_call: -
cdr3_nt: TGTGCCAGCAGTTACTCGATCGGCACTGAAGCTTTCTTT
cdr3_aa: CASSYSIGTEAFF

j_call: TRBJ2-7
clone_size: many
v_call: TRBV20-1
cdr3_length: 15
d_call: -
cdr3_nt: TGCAGTGCTAGAGAGGGGGGCGCATTTCGGTACGAGCAGTACTTC
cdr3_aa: CSAREGGAFRYEQYF

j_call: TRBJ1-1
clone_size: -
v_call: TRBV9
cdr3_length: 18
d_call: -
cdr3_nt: TGTGCCAGCAGCGTGACCGGAGCTGGGGGTCACTCAAGGACTGAAGCTTTCTTT
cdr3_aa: CASSVTGAGGHSRTEAFF

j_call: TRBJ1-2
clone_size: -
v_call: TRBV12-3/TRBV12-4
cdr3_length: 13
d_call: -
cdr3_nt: TGTGCCAGCAGCCCCATGACATACTATGGCTACACCTTC
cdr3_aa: CASSPMTYYGYTF

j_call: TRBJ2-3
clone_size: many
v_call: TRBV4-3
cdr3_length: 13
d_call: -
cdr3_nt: TGCGCCAGCAGCCAGCGGGACACAGATACGCAGTATTTT
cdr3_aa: CASSQRDTDTQYF

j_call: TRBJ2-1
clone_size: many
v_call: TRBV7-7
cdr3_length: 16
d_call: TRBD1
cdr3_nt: TGTGCTAGCAGCGCCGGGACAGGGGGCAGCTACAATGAGCAGTTCTTC
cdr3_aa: CASSAGTGGSYNEQFF

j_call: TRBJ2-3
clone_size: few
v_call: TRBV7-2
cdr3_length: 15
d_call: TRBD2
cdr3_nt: TGTGCCAGCAGCTCGGGACTAGAGCAGATATACACGCAGTATTTT
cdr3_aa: CASSSGLEQIYTQYF

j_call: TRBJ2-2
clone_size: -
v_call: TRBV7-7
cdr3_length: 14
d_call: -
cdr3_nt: TGTGCTAGCAGCTTAACAGGATCCACCGGGGAGCTGTTTTTT
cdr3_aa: CASSLTGSTGELFF

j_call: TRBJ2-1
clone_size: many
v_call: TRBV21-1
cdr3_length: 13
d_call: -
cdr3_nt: TGTGCCAGCAGCCCCTGGCAAGGGCCTGAGCAGTTCTTC
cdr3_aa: CASSPWQGPEQFF

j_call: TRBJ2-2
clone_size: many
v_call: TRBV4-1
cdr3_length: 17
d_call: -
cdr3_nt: TGCGCCAGCAGCCCCCAGATTAGACAGTCGAACACCGGGGAGCTGTTTTTT
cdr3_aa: CASSPQIRQSNTGELFF

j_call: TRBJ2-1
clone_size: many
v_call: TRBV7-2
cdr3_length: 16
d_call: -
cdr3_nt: TGTGCCAGCAGAAATAGGGGGGTATCGTCCTACAATGAGCAGTTCTTC
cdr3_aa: CASRNRGVSSYNEQFF

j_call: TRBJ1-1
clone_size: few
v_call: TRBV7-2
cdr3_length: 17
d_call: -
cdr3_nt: TGTGCCAGCAGCTTAGCACCCCCGGCGCGAATGAACACTGAAGCTTTCTTT
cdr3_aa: CASSLAPPARMNTEAFF

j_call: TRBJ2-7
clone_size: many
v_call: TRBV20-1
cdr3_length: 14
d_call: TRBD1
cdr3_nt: TGCAGTGCTAGTGGGACAGCCCTGGGCAACGAGCAGTACTTC
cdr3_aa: CSASGTALGNEQYF

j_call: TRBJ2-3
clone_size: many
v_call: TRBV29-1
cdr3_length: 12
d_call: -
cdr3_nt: TGCAGCCCTACGGTGGGTCTAGGTACGCAGTATTTT
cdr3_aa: CSPTVGLGTQYF

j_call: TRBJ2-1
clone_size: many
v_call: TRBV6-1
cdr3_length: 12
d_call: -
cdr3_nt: TGTGCCAGCAGTGAAAGATACAATGAGCAGTTCTTC
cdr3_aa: CASSERYNEQFF

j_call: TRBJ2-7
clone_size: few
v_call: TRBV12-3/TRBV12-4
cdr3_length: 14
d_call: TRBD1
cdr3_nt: TGTGCCAGCAGCCAGGACAGGGTTTACTACGAGCAGTACTTC
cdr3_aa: CASSQDRVYYEQYF

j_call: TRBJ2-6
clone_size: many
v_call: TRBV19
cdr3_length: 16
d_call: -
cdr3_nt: TGTGCCAGTAGTATACAGGGCCTCTCTGGGGCCAACGTCCTGACTTTC
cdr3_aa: CASSIQGLSGANVLTF

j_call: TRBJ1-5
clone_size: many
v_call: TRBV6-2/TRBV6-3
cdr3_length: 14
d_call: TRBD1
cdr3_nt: TGTGCCAGCAGTTACCAGGGGGGTCGTCAGCCCCAGCATTTT
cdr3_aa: CASSYQGGRQPQHF

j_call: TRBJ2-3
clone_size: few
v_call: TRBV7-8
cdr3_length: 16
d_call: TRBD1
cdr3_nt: TGTGCCAGCAGCTCCGACAGGACAGGGTACGCAGATACGCAGTATTTT
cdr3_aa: CASSSDRTGYADTQYF

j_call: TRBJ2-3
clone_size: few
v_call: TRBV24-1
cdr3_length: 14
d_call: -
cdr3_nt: TGTGCCACCAGTGATTTGTACAGCACAGATACGCAGTATTTT
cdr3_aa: CATSDLYSTDTQYF

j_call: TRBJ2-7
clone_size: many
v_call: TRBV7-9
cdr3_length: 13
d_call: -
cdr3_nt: TGTGCCAGCAGCCGTATCCTAGGCGGTGAGCAGTACTTC
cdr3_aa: CASSRILGGEQYF

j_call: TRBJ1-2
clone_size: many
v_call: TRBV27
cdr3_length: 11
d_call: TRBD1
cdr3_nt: TGTGCCAGCAGACAGGGGTTTGGCTACACCTTC
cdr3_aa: CASRQGFGYTF

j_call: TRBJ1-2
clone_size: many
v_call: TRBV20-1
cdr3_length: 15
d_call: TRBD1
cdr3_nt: TGCAGTGCTAGAGATGACAGGGAGGAGATCTATGGCTACACCTTC
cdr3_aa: CSARDDREEIYGYTF

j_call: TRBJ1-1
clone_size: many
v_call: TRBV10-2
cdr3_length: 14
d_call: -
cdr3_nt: TGCGCCAGCAGGGACAGCGGTAGGAACACTGAAGCTTTCTTT
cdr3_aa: CASRDSGRNTEAFF

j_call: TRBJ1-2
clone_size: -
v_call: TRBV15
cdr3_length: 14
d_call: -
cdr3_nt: TGTGCCACCAGCAGAGGGCCGGGGAGAAGTGGCTACACCTTC
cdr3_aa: CATSRGPGRSGYTF

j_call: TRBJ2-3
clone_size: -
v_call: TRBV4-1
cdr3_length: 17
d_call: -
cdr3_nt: TGCGCCAGCAGCCAAGAACTAACGGGACCGACCAAAATTATGCAGTATTTT
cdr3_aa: CASSQELTGPTKIMQYF

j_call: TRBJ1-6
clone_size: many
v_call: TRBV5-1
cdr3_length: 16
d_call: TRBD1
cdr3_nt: TGCGCCAGCAGCACCACTTGGACAGGGATGAATTCACCCCTCCACTTT
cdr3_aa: CASSTTWTGMNSPLHF

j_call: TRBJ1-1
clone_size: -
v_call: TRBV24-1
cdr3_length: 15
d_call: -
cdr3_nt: TGTGCCACCAGTGACACAAAACGCAGAGACACTGAAGCTTTCTTT
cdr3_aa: CATSDTKRRDTEAFF

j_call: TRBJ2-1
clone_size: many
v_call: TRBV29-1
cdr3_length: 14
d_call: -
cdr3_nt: TGCAGCGTTGAGCGCGGGTACTCCTACAATGAGCAGTTCTTC
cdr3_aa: CSVERGYSYNEQFF

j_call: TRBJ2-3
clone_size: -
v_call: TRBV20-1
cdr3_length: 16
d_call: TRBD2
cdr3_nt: TGCAGTGCTAGAGATCCCAATAGCGGGGTAACAGATACGCAGTATTTT
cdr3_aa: CSARDPNSGVTDTQYF

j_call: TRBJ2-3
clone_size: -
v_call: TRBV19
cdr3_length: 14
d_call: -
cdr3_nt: TGTGCCAGTAGTATTGGAGGGGCCGTAGATACGCAGTATTTT
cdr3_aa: CASSIGGAVDTQYF

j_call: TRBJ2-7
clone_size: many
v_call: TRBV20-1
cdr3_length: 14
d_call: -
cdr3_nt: TGCAGTGCTAGAGATTCCGCCTCGAACTACGAGCAGTACTTC
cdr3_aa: CSARDSASNYEQYF

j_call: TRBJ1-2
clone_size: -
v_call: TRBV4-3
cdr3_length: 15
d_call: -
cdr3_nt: TGCGCCAGCAGCCAAGGTCCCAGGGCATACTATGGCTACACCTTC
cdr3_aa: CASSQGPRAYYGYTF

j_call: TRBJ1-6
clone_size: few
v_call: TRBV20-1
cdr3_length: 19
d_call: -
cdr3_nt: TGCAGTGCTAGAGATGTCTACGGCAGTGCCTCCTCCTATAATTCACCCCTCCACTTT
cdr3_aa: CSARDVYGSASSYNSPLHF